These 10 T cell receptor beta chains were sequenced from one sample in a study of T cell changes during pregnancy in multiple sclerosis. Clones were read by immunoSEQ multiplex PCR, and TCRdb kept only the in-frame ones, dropping some. Of over 70,000 clones listed, 92% are singletons. The sample consisted of peripheral blood, taken in the third trimester of pregnancy. The receptors derive from a female donor in good health, enrolled as a control in a pregnancy study.

This clone was recorded once. The chain employs TRBV19 and TRBJ2-1; 7 positions match TRBD1. Germline values: CDR1 LNHDA, CDR2 SQIVND (reference sequence). V lost 4 bases and J lost 6; bases outside the gene matches: 9. This CDR3 has 15 amino acids. The CDR3 spells CASSKVARQGNEQFF. The CDR3 nucleotides read TGTGCCAGTAGTAAGGTGGCGCGACAGGGCAATGAGCAGTTCTTC.

This rearrangement joins TRBV29-1 to TRBJ2-5; no definite D call. Trimming cost V 0 bases and J 1 base, with 12 bases left between them. The CDR3 is 15 residues long. Germline CDR1 SQVTM, CDR2 ANQGSEA. The CDR3 DNA is TGCAGCGTTGAAGATCTTGCAACAGTCCAAGAGACCCAGTACTTC. Its protein product is CSVEDLATVQETQYF.

The CDR3 is CASSELYSNQPQHF. The CDR3 DNA follows: TGTGCCAGCAGTGAGTTATATAGCAATCAGCCCCAGCATTTT. The chain recombines TRBV2 with TRBJ1-5, with D unresolved. CDR1 is SNHLY, CDR2 FYNNEI, per germline. The V and J ends lost 3 bases and 0 bases respectively, with 6 bases between them. The CDR3 is 14 residues long. Filled out from reference TRBV2 and TRBJ1-5, the complete variable domain reads EPEVTQTPSHQVTQMGQEVILRCVPISNHLYFYWYRQILGQKVEFLVSFYNNEISEKSEIFDDQFSVERPDGSNFTLKIRSTKLEDSAMYFCASSELYSNQPQHFGDGTRLSIL.

The V gene is TRBV27, the J gene TRBJ2-7, with 11 bases lining up with TRBD2. The CDR3 contains 15 residues. V was clipped by 4 bases and J by 4 bases; unmatched bases: 6. Germline V lookup: CDR1 MNHEY, CDR2 SMNVEV (reference sequence). The CDR3 DNA reads TGTGCCAGCAGTTCGGTAGCGGGAGGGATTTACGAGCAGTACTTC. Translating it yields CASSSVAGGIYEQYF.

The chain carries TRBV2 and TRBJ2-1; 11 bases are a match to TRBD2. CDR3 length: 16 amino acids. The J segment lost 1 base and the V segment lost 6 bases, leaving 5 bases of the junction unmatched. The germline gives CDR1 SNHLY, CDR2 FYNNEI. The CDR3 reads CASRLTSGASYNEQFF. CDR3 DNA sequence: TGTGCCAGCAGATTGACTAGCGGGGCATCCTACAATGAGCAGTTCTTC.

This chain uses TRBV2 with TRBJ1-5; D not certain. Germline CDR1 is SNHLY and CDR2 is FYNNEI. Trimming took off 6 bases at V and 1 base at J, with 7 bases between the two ends. The CDR3 is made up of 13 amino acids. In nucleotides, the CDR3 is TGTGCCAGCAGCCTAATCAGCAATCAGCCCCAGCATTTT. Translated, it gives CASSLISNQPQHF.

V usage is TRBV7-3 and J usage is TRBJ1-1; 7 positions agree with TRBD1. CDR1 and CDR2 (germline): SGHTA, FQGTGA. The CDR3 is made up of 14 amino acids. With V trimmed by 5 bases and J by 5 bases, 8 bases remained unmatched. The CDR3 DNA reads as TGTGCCAGCAGCACCCGACAGGGTAGGACTGAAGCTTTCTTT. Its translation is CASSTRQGRTEAFF. Variable domain in full (rest from reference TRBV7-3 and TRBJ1-1): GAGVSQTPSNKVTEKGKYVELRCDPISGHTALYWYRQSLGQGPEFLIYFQGTGAADDSGLPNDRFFAVRPEGSVSTLKIQRTERGDSAVYLCASSTRQGRTEAFFGQGTRLTVV.

V gene TRBV28 combines with J gene TRBJ2-7; D is undetermined. The CDR3 consists of 14 residues. The germline V gene has CDR1 MDHEN and CDR2 SYDVKM. Trimming took 5 bases from V and 0 from J, leaving 11 bases between them. In DNA form, the CDR3 reads TGTGCCAGCAGTCAAACAACGTTCTCCTACGAGCAGTACTTC. Translated, it gives CASSQTTFSYEQYF. The full variable domain, its missing parts supplied by reference TRBV28 and TRBJ2-7, is DVKVTQSSRYLVKRTGEKVFLECVQDMDHENMFWYRQDPGLGLRLIYFSYDVKMKEKGDIPEGYSVSREKKERFSLILESASTNQTSMYLCASSQTTFSYEQYFGPGTRLTVT.

V gene TRBV28 combines with J gene TRBJ1-4; D is undetermined. The germline V gene has CDR1 MDHEN and CDR2 SYDVKM. Trimming pared 2 bases from V and 7 bases from J, leaving 17 bases between. This CDR3 contains 16 residues. CDR3: CASSLPLTTGGEKLFF. The CDR3 DNA follows: TGTGCCAGCAGTTTACCGCTGACTACTGGTGGTGAAAAACTGTTTTTT.

The chain uses TRBV15 and TRBJ1-1; 7 bases map to TRBD1. V lost 1 base, J lost 4 bases, and 6 bases stayed unmatched. Germline lookup yields CDR1 LNHNV and CDR2 YYDKDF (reference sequence). CDR3 length: 15 amino acids. The CDR3: CATSRGQGGGTEAFF. CDR3 sequence (DNA): TGTGCCACCAGCAGAGGACAGGGTGGTGGCACTGAAGCTTTCTTT.